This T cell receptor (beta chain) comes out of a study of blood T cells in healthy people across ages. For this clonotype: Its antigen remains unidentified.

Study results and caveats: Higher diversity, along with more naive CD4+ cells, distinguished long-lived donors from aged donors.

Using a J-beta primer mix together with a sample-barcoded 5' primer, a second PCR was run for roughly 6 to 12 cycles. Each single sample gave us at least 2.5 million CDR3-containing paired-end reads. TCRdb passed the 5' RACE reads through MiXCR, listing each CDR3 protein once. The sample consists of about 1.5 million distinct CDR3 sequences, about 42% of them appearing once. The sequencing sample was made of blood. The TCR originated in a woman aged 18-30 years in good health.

CDR3 in amino acids: CSVGGRGIAGYTF. The DNA of the CDR3 is TGCAGCGTTGGTGGGAGGGGGATTGCCGGCTACACCTTC. The gene calls are TRBV29-1 and TRBJ1-2, with D tentatively TRBD1 (6 bases). The CDR3 is 13 residues long. Trimming took 4 bases from V and 8 from J, leaving 17 bases between them. Germline CDR1 is SQVTM and CDR2 is ANQGSEA.